Sequencing of this T cell receptor beta chain was carried out in a study of T cell responses to AZD1222 COVID-19 vaccine. Germline V gives CDR1 SGHTA, CDR2 FQGNSA. The CDR3 has 15 amino acids. Unmatched junction bases numbered 6, after V lost 5 bases and J lost 4 bases. Profiled with immunoSEQ multiplex PCR; TCRdb holds only in-frame clones, not every one. The data show 70,000 to 95,000 clones, 85% to 90% seen once. Analysis merged second doses at about 4 or about 12 weeks. This specimen consisted of peripheral blood, obtained 28 days after the second AZD1222 dose. V usage is TRBV7-2 and J usage is TRBJ1-3; TRBD1 agrees at 9 bases. The clonotype comes from an adult who received the AZD1222 COVID-19 vaccine. The CDR3 DNA reads TGTGCCAGCAGCAACACAGGGGGCGTGGGAAACACCATATATTTT. Its translation: CASSNTGGVGNTIYF.